Below are 28 T cell receptor beta chains sequenced from a single sample in a study of blood T cell repertoires in COVID-19. Assay used: immunoSEQ multiplex PCR; TCRdb lists only in-frame clones, some missing. Of 130,000 to 150,000 clones in the sample, roughly 76% are singletons; the top ten hold 7.5% to 9.5%. The sequencing input was peripheral blood. These receptors were obtained from a human donor with acute or convalescent COVID-19. The donor label of this sample is uncertain.

This rearrangement joins TRBV5-4 to TRBJ2-3; 10 bases line up with TRBD2. The CDR3 sequence is 15 residues long. J lost 10 bases, V lost 4 bases, and 12 bases had no gene match. CDR1 and CDR2 from the germline V gene are SGHNT and YYREEE (reference sequence). DNA for the CDR3: TGTGCCAGCAGCCCCCCCACTAGCGGGGTTGTCTCGCAGTATTTT. Protein product: CASSPPTSGVVSQYF.

V is TRBV9 and J is TRBJ2-6; TRBD1 is a possible D gene (5 bases). Trimming took 6 bases from V and 1 from J, leaving 11 bases between them. The CDR3 is 15 residues long. The germline CDR1 and CDR2 sequences are SGDLS and YYNGEE. In DNA form, the CDR3 reads TGTGCCAGCACAGGGTTTGGTTCTGGGGCCAACGTCCTGACTTTC. This sequence encodes CASTGFGSGANVLTF.

The gene calls are TRBV6-5 and TRBJ1-2, with 7 bases identical to TRBD1. The CDR3 is 13 residues long. J was trimmed by 6 bases and V by 2 bases; bases with no gene match: 3. Germline lookup yields CDR1 MNHEY and CDR2 SVGAGI. In DNA, the CDR3 is TGTGCCAGCAGTTACAGGGGGCGGGATGGCTACACCTTC. As protein: CASSYRGRDGYTF.

The V call is TRBV30, the J call TRBJ1-2, with 8 bases identical to TRBD1. J lost 4 bases, V lost 0 bases, and 1 base had no gene match. This CDR3 contains 13 residues. The V gene's germline CDR1 is GTSNPN and CDR2 SVGIG (reference sequence). The CDR3 DNA reads as TGTGCCTGGAGTGTGACAGGGGCCTATGGCTACACCTTC. This sequence encodes CAWSVTGAYGYTF.

This clone showed up just a few times. V and J are TRBV5-1 and TRBJ1-4; D gene uncertain. CDR1 SGHRS and CDR2 YFSETQ come from the germline V gene. The CDR3 runs to 14 residues. Trimming shortened V by 3 bases and J by 8 bases, and 14 bases separated the two germline ends. CDR3 sequence: CASSYGNLGEKLFF. In nucleotides, the CDR3 is TGCGCCAGCAGCTATGGAAACCTGGGCGAAAAACTGTTTTTT.

The chain joins TRBV5-1 to TRBJ1-2, with D maybe TRBD1 (5 bases). Germline assignment: CDR1 SGHRS and CDR2 YFSETQ. Trimming cost V 1 base and J 0 bases, with 13 bases left between them. The CDR3 runs 16 residues. CDR3 residues: CASSLTGDSSNYGYTF. The CDR3 DNA is TGCGCCAGCAGCTTGACAGGCGACTCGTCTAACTATGGCTACACCTTC.

This clone has more than one count but fewer than ten. The chain is built from TRBV19 and TRBJ2-2, with D tentatively TRBD1 (7 bases). Germline V gene lookup returns CDR1 LNHDA and CDR2 SQIVND (reference sequence). The CDR3 contains 16 residues. Trimming left V 9 bases short and J 1 base short, with 18 bases between. CDR3 amino acids: CASRRGEQMNTGELFF. CDR3 coding DNA: TGTGCCAGCCGCAGGGGGGAACAGATGAACACCGGGGAGCTGTTTTTT.

This clone was seen ten or more times. The chain combines TRBV4-1 with TRBJ1-1; D may be TRBD1 (6 bases). Per germline, CDR1 MGHRA and CDR2 YSYEKL. The CDR3 runs to 14 residues. Deletions cut 1 base from V and 2 bases from J, with 8 bases between. CDR3 coding DNA: TGCGCCAGCAGCCAAGGGGGACAAAACACTGAAGCTTTCTTT. Encoded protein: CASSQGGQNTEAFF.

The chain uses TRBV5-6 and TRBJ2-1; D unclear. Germline CDR1 SGHDT, CDR2 YYEEEE. This CDR3 has 16 residues. V gave up 0 bases and J gave up 4 bases, with 14 bases separating them. The CDR3 bases are TGTGCCAGCAGCTTGGCAGGATCCTATGGGTACAATGAGCAGTTCTTC. This codes for CASSLAGSYGYNEQFF.

The rearrangement joins TRBV28 to TRBJ1-1; possibly TRBD1 for D (5 bases). The CDR3 sequence is 14 residues long. Germline V lookup: CDR1 MDHEN, CDR2 SYDVKM. V was cut by 6 bases and J by 1 base, with 12 bases left in between. The CDR3 DNA reads as TGTGCCAGCAGGCCAACAGGTTGGAACACTGAAGCTTTCTTT. Protein: CASRPTGWNTEAFF.

This clone was detected many times. This rearrangement joins TRBV19 to TRBJ1-4, with a possible D match to TRBD1 (5 bases). The V gene's germline CDR1 is LNHDA and CDR2 SQIVND (reference sequence). The CDR3 loop spans 15 amino acids. The germline V and J ends were trimmed by 3 bases and 8 bases, with 16 bases remaining between them. Here the CDR3 DNA reads TGTGCCAGTAGTATCGGACGGCAGGGACTAGAAAAACTGTTTTTT. Translating it yields CASSIGRQGLEKLFF.

The chain uses TRBV7-2 and TRBJ1-6; TRBD1 agrees at 9 bases. The CDR3 is 17 residues long. The germline CDR1 and CDR2 sequences are SGHTA and FQGNSA. V shed 5 bases, J shed 7 bases, and the junction held 12 bases outside the gene matches. The chain's CDR3 is CASSPRPIQGANSPLHF. CDR3 DNA: TGTGCCAGCAGCCCGCGCCCGATACAGGGGGCGAATTCACCCCTCCACTTT. The full variable domain, with the rest looked up from reference TRBV7-2 and TRBJ1-6, is GAGVSQSPSNKVTEKGKDVELRCDPISGHTALYWYRQSLGQGLEFLIYFQGNSAPDKSGLPSDRFSAERTGGSVSTLTIQRTQQEDSAVYLCASSPRPIQGANSPLHFGNGTRLTVT.

This clone came up a few times. V usage is TRBV3-1 (or the pseudogene TRBV3-2) and J usage is TRBJ2-3; 12 nucleotides match TRBD2. After removal of 6 bases from V and 5 bases from J, the junction contained 9 bases not matched to a gene. In germline, CDR1 is LGHDT, CDR2 YNNKEL (reference sequence). The CDR3 is 16 residues long. CDR3 coding DNA: TGTGCCAGCAGTCCTAGACTAGCGGGGGTGGAAGATACGCAGTATTTT. It encodes CASSPRLAGVEDTQYF.

The rearrangement uses TRBV7-9 and TRBJ2-7; TRBD1 might be the D (5 bases). CDR1 SEHNR and CDR2 FQNEAQ come from the germline V gene (reference sequence). Between the trimmed V and J ends, which lost 1 base and 8 bases, there was a span of 9 bases. The CDR3 contains 12 residues. This CDR3 reads CASSLEGAKQYV. As DNA, the CDR3 is TGTGCCAGCAGCTTAGAAGGGGCCAAGCAGTACGTC.

The chain carries TRBV5-5 and TRBJ1-5, with 7 nucleotides matching TRBD1. The CDR3 consists of 15 residues. CDR1 is SGHKS and CDR2 is YYEKEE in the germline V gene (reference sequence). The junction had 9 bases not matched to a gene; V was cut back by 4 bases and J by 5 bases. The CDR3 sequence: CASSLGQPLYQPQHF. For the CDR3, the DNA is TGTGCCAGCAGCCTGGGACAGCCTCTGTATCAGCCCCAGCATTTT.

On this clone: Within the sample, other DNA sequences also encode this same CDR3. This sequence joins TRBV6-5 and TRBJ1-1; TRBD1 matches 7 bases. The CDR3 length is 14 residues. The J segment lost 0 bases and the V segment lost 4 bases, leaving 2 bases of the junction unmatched. Germline V gene lookup returns CDR1 MNHEY and CDR2 SVGAGI. CDR3 in amino acids: CASSWGQLNTEAFF. The CDR3 DNA sequence: TGTGCCAGCAGTTGGGGACAGTTGAACACTGAAGCTTTCTTT.

V gene TRBV6-5 combines with J gene TRBJ1-2; D not certain. Germline CDR1 is MNHEY and CDR2 is SVGAGI. The CDR3 runs to 13 residues. V was shortened by 3 bases and J by 0 bases, with 5 bases between the two germline ends. This CDR3 reads CASSYLSNYGYTF. The CDR3 DNA reads as TGTGCCAGCAGTTATCTGTCTAACTATGGCTACACCTTC.

This sequence joins TRBV20-1 and TRBJ1-1; D call uncertain. CDR1 and CDR2 from the germline V gene are DFQATT and SNEGSKA (reference sequence). V shed 3 bases and J shed 9 bases, with 11 bases lying between them. CDR3 length: 11 residues. The CDR3 protein is CSASAGSKAFF. The CDR3 nucleotides are TGCAGTGCTAGTGCGGGGTCCAAAGCTTTCTTT.

The chain couples TRBV7-9 to TRBJ2-3; D might be TRBD1 (5 bases). CDR1 SEHNR and CDR2 FQNEAQ come from the germline V gene (reference sequence). The CDR3 totals 16 residues. Deletions cut 5 bases from V and 0 bases from J, with 15 bases between. The CDR3: CASSLDHSGSTDTQYF. In DNA, the CDR3 is TGTGCCAGCAGCCTCGACCATTCAGGGAGCACAGATACGCAGTATTTT.

The chain recombines TRBV19 with TRBJ1-2; no clear D gene. The CDR3 sequence is 14 residues long. From germline, CDR1 is LNHDA and CDR2 SQIVND (reference sequence). V was clipped by 2 bases and J by 8 bases, with 15 bases between them. The CDR3 region is CASSIKEPLRGYTF. The CDR3 DNA follows: TGTGCCAGTAGTATAAAGGAGCCTCTACGGGGCTACACCTTC.

The gene calls are TRBV7-8 and TRBJ1-4; D not certain. Germline CDR1 is SGHVS and CDR2 is FQNEAQ. V was cut by 3 bases and J by 2 bases, with 7 bases left in between. This CDR3 has 14 amino acids. CDR3 region: CASSFGHTNEKLFF. CDR3 coding DNA: TGTGCCAGCAGCTTTGGGCACACTAATGAAAAACTGTTTTTT.

The V call is TRBV27, the J call TRBJ1-1; TRBD1 agrees at 7 bases. Germline-derived CDR1 and CDR2 are MNHEY and SMNVEV (reference sequence). This CDR3 is 12 amino acids long. J lost 8 bases, V lost 3 bases, and 3 bases had no gene match. The CDR3 is CASSFLGQEAFF. CDR3 coding DNA: TGTGCCAGCAGTTTCTTGGGACAGGAAGCTTTCTTT.

The J gene is TRBJ2-3, the V gene TRBV25-1; perhaps TRBD2 as D (6 bases). V lost 3 bases to trimming and J lost 1 base, with 14 bases between them. The length of the CDR3 is 16 residues. Germline-derived CDR1 and CDR2 are MGHDK and SYGVNS. CDR3 in amino acids: CASSEGGPGGTDTQYF. CDR3 DNA sequence: TGTGCCAGCAGTGAGGGGGGACCAGGCGGCACAGATACGCAGTATTTT.

The chain links TRBV5-1 to TRBJ2-1; 9 nucleotides align to TRBD2. The CDR3 covers 16 residues. Trimming cost V 0 bases and J 7 bases; bases outside gene matches: 8. Germline CDR1 reads SGHRS; CDR2 reads YFSETQ. The CDR3 DNA follows: TGCGCCAGCAGCTTGGCCTATAGCGGGGGAGGGAATGAGCAGTTCTTC. Its translation: CASSLAYSGGGNEQFF.

V usage is TRBV19 and J usage is TRBJ2-1, with TRBD1 matching 7 bases. V dropped 1 base and J dropped 6; count of bases not matched to a gene: 6. In germline, CDR1 is LNHDA, CDR2 SQIVND (reference sequence). The CDR3 extends over 15 amino acids. The CDR3 DNA reads TGTGCCAGTAGTATAGGCGCACAGGGGCCCAATGAGCAGTTCTTC. Translating it yields CASSIGAQGPNEQFF.

This chain connects TRBV2 to TRBJ1-6; TRBD1 is a possible D gene (6 bases). V was pared by 4 bases and J by 9 bases, with 16 bases between. The germline gives CDR1 SNHLY, CDR2 FYNNEI. This CDR3 is 15 amino acids long. The DNA for the CDR3 is TGTGCCAGCAGTGCCTCAGGGGCTCCGGGTTCACCCCTCCACTTT. Protein: CASSASGAPGSPLHF.

The chain is built from TRBV6-1 and TRBJ2-7; D not certain. The germline V gene encodes CDR1 MNHNS and CDR2 SASEGT. V was clipped by 0 bases and J by 3 bases, with 12 bases between them. CDR3 length equals 15 residues. The CDR3 here is CASSEAPIPSYEQYV. DNA for the CDR3: TGTGCCAGCAGTGAAGCGCCAATACCGAGCTACGAGCAGTACGTC.

V gene TRBV15 combines with J gene TRBJ1-5; no reliable D call. V lost 2 bases to trimming and J lost 0 bases, with 26 bases between them. This CDR3 contains 21 residues. Germline assignment: CDR1 LNHNV and CDR2 YYDKDF (reference sequence). CDR3 nucleotide sequence: TGTGCCACCAGCAGAAGAACGGTACCGGGGTCCTTCTTTTATAGCAATCAGCCCCAGCATTTT. It specifies CATSRRTVPGSFFYSNQPQHF.